This TCR beta chain was identified during a study of T-cell reconstitution after alpha-beta-depleted transplantation in children. The TCRbeta library incorporated unique molecular identifiers. TCRdb analysed the PCR reads with MiXCR anew, one entry per CDR3 protein. The sample shows 350,000 to 500,000 distinct CDR3 sequences, around 46% of them seen only once. Trimming removed 5 bases at V and 7 bases at J, with 16 bases between. CDR3 length equals 13 residues. Germline lookup yields CDR1 SGHRS and CDR2 YFSETQ. The table lists this clonotype with many counts. V gene TRBV5-1 combines with J gene TRBJ2-7, with a tentative D call TRBD2 (6 bases). The sequences come from PBMCs, collected before TCRalphabeta/CD19-depleted stem cell transplant. The clonotype comes from a girl aged 2-10 years with aplastic anemia, due to receive a stem cell transplant. CDR3 loop: CASRTGLRAEQYF. For the CDR3, the DNA is TGCGCCAGCAGGACGGGACTTCGCGCGGAGCAGTACTTC.